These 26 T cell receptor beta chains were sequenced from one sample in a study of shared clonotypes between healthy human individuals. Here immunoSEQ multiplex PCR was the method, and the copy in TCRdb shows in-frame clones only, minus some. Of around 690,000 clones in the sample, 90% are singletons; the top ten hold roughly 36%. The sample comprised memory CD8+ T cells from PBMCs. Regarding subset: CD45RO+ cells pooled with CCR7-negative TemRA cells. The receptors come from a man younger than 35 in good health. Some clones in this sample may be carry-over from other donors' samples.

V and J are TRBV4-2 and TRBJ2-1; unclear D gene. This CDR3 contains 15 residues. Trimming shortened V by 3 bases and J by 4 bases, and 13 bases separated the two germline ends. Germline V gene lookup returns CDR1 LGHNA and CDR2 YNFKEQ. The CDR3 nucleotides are TGTGCCAGCAGCCACAGTACGAGCATATACAATGAGCAGTTCTTC. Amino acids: CASSHSTSIYNEQFF.

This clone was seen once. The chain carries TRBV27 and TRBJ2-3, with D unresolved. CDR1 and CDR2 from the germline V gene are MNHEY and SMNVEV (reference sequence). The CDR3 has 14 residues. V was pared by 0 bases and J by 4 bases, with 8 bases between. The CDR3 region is CASSLSFSADTQYF. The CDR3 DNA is TGTGCCAGCAGTTTATCCTTCTCGGCAGATACGCAGTATTTT.

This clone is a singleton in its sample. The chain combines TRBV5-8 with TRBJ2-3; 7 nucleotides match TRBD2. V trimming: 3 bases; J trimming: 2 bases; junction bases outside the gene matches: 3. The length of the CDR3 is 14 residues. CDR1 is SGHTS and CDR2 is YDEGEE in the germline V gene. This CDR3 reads CASSWGTITDTQYF. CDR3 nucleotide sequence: TGTGCCAGCAGCTGGGGGACTATCACAGATACGCAGTATTTT.

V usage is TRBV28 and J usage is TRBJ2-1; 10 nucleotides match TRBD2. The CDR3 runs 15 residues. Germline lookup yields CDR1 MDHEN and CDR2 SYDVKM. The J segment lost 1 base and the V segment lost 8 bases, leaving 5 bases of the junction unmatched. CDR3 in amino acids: CASVSGRLSYNEQFF. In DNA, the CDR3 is TGTGCCAGCGTTAGCGGGAGGCTGTCCTACAATGAGCAGTTCTTC.

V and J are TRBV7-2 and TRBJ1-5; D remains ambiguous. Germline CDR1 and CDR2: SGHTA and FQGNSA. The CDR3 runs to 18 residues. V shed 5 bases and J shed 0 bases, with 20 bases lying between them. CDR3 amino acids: CASSPGLAGRNSNQPQHF. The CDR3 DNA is TGTGCCAGCAGCCCAGGTCTGGCAGGTAGAAATAGCAATCAGCCCCAGCATTTT.

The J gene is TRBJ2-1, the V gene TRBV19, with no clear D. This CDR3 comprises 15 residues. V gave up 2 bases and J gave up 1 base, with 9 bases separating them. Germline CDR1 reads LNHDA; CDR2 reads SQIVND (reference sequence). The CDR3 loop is CASSIQHESYNEQFF. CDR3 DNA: TGTGCCAGTAGTATACAACACGAGTCCTACAATGAGCAGTTCTTC.

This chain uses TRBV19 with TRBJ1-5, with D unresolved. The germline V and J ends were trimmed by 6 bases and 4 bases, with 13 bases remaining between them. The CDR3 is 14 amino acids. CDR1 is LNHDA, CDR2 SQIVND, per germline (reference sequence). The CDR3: CASSEIRPNQPQHF. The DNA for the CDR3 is TGTGCCAGTAGCGAGATAAGACCAAATCAGCCCCAGCATTTT.

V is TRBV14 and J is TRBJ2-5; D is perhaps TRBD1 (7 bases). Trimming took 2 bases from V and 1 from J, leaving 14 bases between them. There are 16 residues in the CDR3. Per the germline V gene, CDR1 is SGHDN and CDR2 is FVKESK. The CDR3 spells CASSQLGGGLQETQYF. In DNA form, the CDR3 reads TGTGCCAGCAGCCAATTAGGAGGGGGCCTCCAAGAGACCCAGTACTTC.

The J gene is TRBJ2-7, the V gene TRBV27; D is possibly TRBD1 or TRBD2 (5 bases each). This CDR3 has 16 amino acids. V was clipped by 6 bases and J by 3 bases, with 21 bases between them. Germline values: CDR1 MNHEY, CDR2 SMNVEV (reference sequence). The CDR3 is CASSQLRGAANYEQYF. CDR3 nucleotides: TGTGCCAGCAGCCAGTTGAGAGGGGCAGCAAACTACGAGCAGTACTTC.

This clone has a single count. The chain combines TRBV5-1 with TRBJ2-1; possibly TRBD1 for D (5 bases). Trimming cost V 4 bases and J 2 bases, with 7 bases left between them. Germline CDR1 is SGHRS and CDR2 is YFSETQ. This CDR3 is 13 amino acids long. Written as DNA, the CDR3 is TGCGCCAGCAGCACGGACACCTACAATGAGCAGTTCTTC. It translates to CASSTDTYNEQFF.

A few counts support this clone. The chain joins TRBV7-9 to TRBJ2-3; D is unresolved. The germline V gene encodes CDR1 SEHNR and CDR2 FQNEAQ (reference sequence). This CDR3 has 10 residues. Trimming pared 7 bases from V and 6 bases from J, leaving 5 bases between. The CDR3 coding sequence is TGTGCCAGCACCTGGGATACGCAGTATTTT. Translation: CASTWDTQYF.

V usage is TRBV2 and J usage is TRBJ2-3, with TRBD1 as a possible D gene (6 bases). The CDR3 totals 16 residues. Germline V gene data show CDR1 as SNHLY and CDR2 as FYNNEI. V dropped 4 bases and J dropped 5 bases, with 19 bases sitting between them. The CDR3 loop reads CASSAVGRGSGDTQYF. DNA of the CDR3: TGTGCCAGCAGTGCCGTGGGCAGGGGAAGTGGAGATACGCAGTATTTT.

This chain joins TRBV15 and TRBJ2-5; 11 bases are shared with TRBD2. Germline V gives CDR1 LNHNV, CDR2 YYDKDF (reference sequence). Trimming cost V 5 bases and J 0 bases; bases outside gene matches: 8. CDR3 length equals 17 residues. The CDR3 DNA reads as TGTGCCACCAGCGGGGGGGGACTAGCGGATTACCAAGAGACCCAGTACTTC. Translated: CATSGGGLADYQETQYF.

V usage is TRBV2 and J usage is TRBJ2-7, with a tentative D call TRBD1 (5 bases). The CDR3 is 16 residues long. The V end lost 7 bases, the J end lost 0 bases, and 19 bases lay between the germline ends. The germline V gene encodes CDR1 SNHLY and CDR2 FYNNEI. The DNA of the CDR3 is TGTGCCAGCACTAACCCGATTCACAGGAGCTCCTACGAGCAGTACTTC. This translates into CASTNPIHRSSYEQYF. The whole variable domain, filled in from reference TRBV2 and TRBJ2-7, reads EPEVTQTPSHQVTQMGQEVILRCVPISNHLYFYWYRQILGQKVEFLVSFYNNEISEKSEIFDDQFSVERPDGSNFTLKIRSTKLEDSAMYFCASTNPIHRSSYEQYFGPGTRLTVT.

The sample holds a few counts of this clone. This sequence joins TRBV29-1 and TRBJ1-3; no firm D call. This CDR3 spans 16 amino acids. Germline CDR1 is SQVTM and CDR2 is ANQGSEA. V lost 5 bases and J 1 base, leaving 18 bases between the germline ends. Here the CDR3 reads CSVRVPVLDSGNTIYF. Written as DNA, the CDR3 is TGCAGCGTTCGCGTACCGGTCCTCGATTCTGGAAACACCATATATTTT. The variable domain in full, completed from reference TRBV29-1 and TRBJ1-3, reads SAVISQKPSRDICQRGTSLTIQCQVDSQVTMMFWYRQQPGQSLTLIATANQGSEATYESGFVIDKFPISRPNLTFSTLTVSNMSPEDSSIYLCSVRVPVLDSGNTIYFGEGSWLTVV.

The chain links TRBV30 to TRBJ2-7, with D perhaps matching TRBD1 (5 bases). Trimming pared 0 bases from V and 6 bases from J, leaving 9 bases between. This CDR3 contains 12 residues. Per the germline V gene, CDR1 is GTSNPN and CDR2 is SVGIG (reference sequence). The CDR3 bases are TGTGCCTGGAGTGTAGAAGGGGTCGAGCAGTACTTC. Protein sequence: CAWSVEGVEQYF.

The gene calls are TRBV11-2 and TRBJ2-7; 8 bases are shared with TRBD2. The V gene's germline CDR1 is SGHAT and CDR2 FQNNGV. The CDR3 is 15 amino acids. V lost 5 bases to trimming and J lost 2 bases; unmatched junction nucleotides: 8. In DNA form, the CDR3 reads TGTGCCAGCAGCCAACCCTCACTAGCGGCCTACGAGCAGTACTTC. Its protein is CASSQPSLAAYEQYF.

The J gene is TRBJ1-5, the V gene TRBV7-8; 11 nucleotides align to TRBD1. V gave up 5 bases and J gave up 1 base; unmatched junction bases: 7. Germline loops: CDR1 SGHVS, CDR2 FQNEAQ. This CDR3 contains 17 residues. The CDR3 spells CASSMDRGRRSNQPQHF. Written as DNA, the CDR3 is TGTGCCAGCAGCATGGACAGGGGGCGGAGGAGCAATCAGCCCCAGCATTTT.

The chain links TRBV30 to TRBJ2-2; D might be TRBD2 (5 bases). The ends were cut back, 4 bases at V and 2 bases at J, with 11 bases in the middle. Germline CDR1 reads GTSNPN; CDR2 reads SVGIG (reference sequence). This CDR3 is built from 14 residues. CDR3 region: CAWKGGFNTGELFF. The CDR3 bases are TGTGCCTGGAAGGGCGGGTTCAACACCGGGGAGCTGTTTTTT.

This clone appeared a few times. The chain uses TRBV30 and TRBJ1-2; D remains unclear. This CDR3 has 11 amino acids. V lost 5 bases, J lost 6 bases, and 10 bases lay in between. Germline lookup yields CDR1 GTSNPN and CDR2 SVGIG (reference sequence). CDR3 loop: CAWLPKDGYTF. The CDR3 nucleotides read TGTGCCTGGTTGCCAAAGGATGGCTACACCTTC.

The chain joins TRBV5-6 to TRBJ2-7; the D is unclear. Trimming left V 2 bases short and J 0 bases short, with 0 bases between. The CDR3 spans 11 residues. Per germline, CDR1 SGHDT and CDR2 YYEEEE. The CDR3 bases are TGTGCCAGCAGCTTCTCCTACGAGCAGTACTTC. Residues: CASSFSYEQYF.

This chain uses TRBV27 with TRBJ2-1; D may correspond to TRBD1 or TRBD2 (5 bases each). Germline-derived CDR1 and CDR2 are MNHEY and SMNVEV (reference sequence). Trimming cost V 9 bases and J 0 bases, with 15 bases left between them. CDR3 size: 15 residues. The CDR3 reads CASRDPLSSYNEQFF. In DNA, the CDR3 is TGTGCCAGTCGGGACCCTCTGAGCTCCTACAATGAGCAGTTCTTC.

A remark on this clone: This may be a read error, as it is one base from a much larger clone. CDR3 nucleotides: TGTGCCAGCAGCCCCCAATACAATGAGCAGTTCTTC. Residues: CASSPQYNEQFF. The rearrangement joins TRBV13 to TRBJ2-1; D gene uncertain. Looked up from germline, CDR1 is PRHDT and CDR2 is FYEKMQ (reference sequence). The CDR3 has 12 residues. V lost 5 bases, J lost 4 bases, and 6 bases lay in between.

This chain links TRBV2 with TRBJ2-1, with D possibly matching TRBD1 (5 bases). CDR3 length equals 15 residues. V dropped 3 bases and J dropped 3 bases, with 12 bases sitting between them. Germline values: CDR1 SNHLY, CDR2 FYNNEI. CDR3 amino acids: CASSEGPFFYNEQFF. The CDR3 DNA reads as TGTGCCAGCAGTGAGGGGCCCTTTTTCTACAATGAGCAGTTCTTC.

CDR3: CASRRAGDTGELFF. Here the CDR3 DNA reads TGTGCCAGCAGGCGGGCGGGTGACACCGGGGAGCTGTTTTTT. The rearrangement links TRBV6-5 to TRBJ2-2; TRBD2 might be the D (5 bases). The CDR3 totals 14 residues. Germline CDR1 MNHEY, CDR2 SVGAGI. Trimming cost V 6 bases and J 3 bases, with 11 bases left between them.

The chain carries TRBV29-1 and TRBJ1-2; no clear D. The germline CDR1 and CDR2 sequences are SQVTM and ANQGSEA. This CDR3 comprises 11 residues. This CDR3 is CSLRAPYGYTF. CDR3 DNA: TGCAGTCTGAGGGCTCCCTATGGCTACACCTTC.